The TCR beta chain described here comes from a study of shared clonotypes between healthy human individuals (dated by TCRdb to 2018 to 2020). At the level of the whole study: A few men and two women, aged 18 to 49 years, made up the cohort. Each donor's leukapheresis produced roughly between about 0.85 and 10 billion PBMCs. Libraries were prepared and TCR repertoires were sequenced by different laboratories using diverse techniques, in order to increase sequencing depth and limit assay-specific biases. The study deeply sequenced blood TCR repertoires of about 5 healthy adults to estimate repertoire size and the extent of clonotype sharing between individuals. For each donor, three plates each were used for CD4 naive and CD4 memory, two plates were used for CD8 naive, and one plate was used for CD8 memory.

TCR CDR3 regions were amplified from genomic DNA by multiplex PCR using the deep immunoSEQ assay. Genomic DNA extracted from each cell subset was distributed evenly over all wells of several immunoSEQ 96-well plates, and each plate served as one replicate. For sorted subsets, each replicate PCR was loaded with about 0.2 ug genomic DNA, equivalent to 32,000 or so T cell genomes. The purified libraries were quantified using a Qubit 3.0 fluorometer, sized with a Bioanalyzer 2100, and then quantified again using the KAPA Library Quantification kit. A separate single-read 150-cycle Illumina NextSeq 550 flow cell was used to sequence each immunoSEQ 96-well plate. The paper's processing steps were these. The immunoSEQ output contained only junctional sequences without quality scores, so filtering could not match that applied to full-length reads. To assign V/J genes and CDR3, sequences were annotated using PyIR, a Python wrapper for IgBLAST v1.9, with IMGT germline references. Reads were filtered out if the reads had weak V/J assignments (E-value above 1e-6), no CDR3, stop codons, out-of-frame junctions, or ambiguous translated residues. A V3J clonotype was defined by an identical inferred V gene, J gene, and CDR3 amino acid sequence. Percentage overlap between repertoires was calculated by dividing the number of shared unique clonotypes by the size of the smaller repertoire. RTK rarefaction, the Chao1 estimator, and Recon v2.1 estimates of unobserved clonotypes were used to assess repertoire richness. Generation probabilities for all TCRbeta clonotypes obtained by the gDNA method from a handful of donors were computed using OLGA. This immuneACCESS table, as held by TCRdb, lists in-frame sequences with V and J called but not all clones. Of the missing ones, under half trace to an unresolved V gene in checked studies; the others have no known cause. For V, J and clone size, that table is used; D and trimming come from the DNA. This sample comprises fewer than 1 million clones, around 96% of them detected only once. Together, the top ten hold under 0.3% of the sample.

CD8 naive samples were CD45RO-negative cells positively selected for CCR7, giving a CD45RA+CCR7+ population that excluded TemRA cells. The donors were healthy, HIV-negative adults who had no recently reported acute infections or vaccinations. Only Caucasian adults living in Nashville, Tennessee, USA were represented among the donors. After blood collection by leukapheresis, PBMCs were isolated using Ficoll-Histopaque density gradient centrifugation and then cryopreserved in the vapor phase of liquid nitrogen. Analytical flow cytometry was used to check the purity and quantity of every magnetically sorted T cell population. Genomic DNA was isolated from every sorted fraction and measured by UV absorbance on a Nanodrop 2000c. The CDR1 and CDR2 encoded by the germline V gene are SQVTM and ANQGSEA. For this chain, trimming is 1 base at the V end and 4 bases at the J end, and the number of junction bases without a gene match is 11. Including the terminal cysteine and phenylalanine, the CDR3 comprises 18 residues. Kept here is only the CDR3 DNA, which spans 54 bases and is read in frame from base 1.

Results the study describes overall, beyond this receptor: Even with the large sequencing depth, rarefaction of the sorted-subset datasets indicated that sequencing was incomplete. Naive subsets generally had larger estimated clonotype richness than memory subsets. Based on pairwise subsampling, the degree of clonotype sharing among donors was expected to be affected by sequencing depth. Sharing across several donors was observed for about 5% of naive CD4, over 3% of naive CD8, 2% to 2.5% of memory CD4, and roughly 0.4% of memory CD8 clonotypes. The small number of donors limited the genetic and exposure-history diversity represented. Compared with non-shared clonotypes, clonotypes shared by all four sorted-subset donors had higher generation probabilities. Only blood was sampled, and tissue TCR repertoires likely differ from those in blood.

In the case of this clone: Its antigen remains undetermined. Base-call qualities are not available, and no considerably larger clone is one nucleotide away.

The clonotype was recovered from a man younger than 45 in good health. Sample: naive CD8+ T cells sorted from blood. The sample's cell subset or site, from its label and the paper: CD45RA+CCR7+. The chain was built from TRBV29-1 and TRBJ2-1; 12 nucleotides in the junction match TRBD2. The encoded CDR3 is CSVEGASSGRGSYNEQFF. The DNA is TGCAGCGTTGAAGGGGCGTCTAGCGGGAGGGGGAGTTACAATGAGCAGTTCTTC.